The 29 T cell receptor beta chains below were found in one sample sequenced in a study of early T cells in non-severe SARS-CoV-2 infection. TCRdb re-derived calls from the 5' RACE reads in MiXCR, one entry per CDR3 protein. The repertoire consists of tens of thousands of distinct CDR3 sequences, with roughly 10% occurring once and the leading ten covering roughly 3%. Material: whole blood, obtained at baseline. These receptors came from an adult who was a healthcare worker with PCR-confirmed SARS-CoV-2 infection or an uninfected control (not recorded which).

This clonotype was counted many times. The chain combines TRBV20-1 with TRBJ1-2, with TRBD1 matching over 9 bases. Per germline, CDR1 DFQATT and CDR2 SNEGSKA (reference sequence). Trimming cost V 3 bases and J 2 bases; bases outside gene matches: 4. The CDR3 consists of 14 residues. CDR3 amino acids: CSARGTGTNYGYTF. Written as DNA, the CDR3 is TGCAGTGCTAGGGGGACAGGGACCAACTATGGCTACACCTTC.

This chain uses TRBV6-5 with TRBJ2-7; TRBD2 aligns across 10 bases. Germline-derived CDR1 and CDR2 are MNHEY and SVGAGI. This CDR3 spans 13 amino acids. With V trimmed by 6 bases and J by 5 bases, 4 bases remained unmatched. The DNA of the CDR3 is TGTGCCAGCAGGATGGGACTAGCGAACGAGCAGTACTTC. Protein product: CASRMGLANEQYF.

The chain combines TRBV20-1 with TRBJ1-5; TRBD1 might be the D (5 bases). V lost 2 bases to trimming and J lost 7 bases, with 15 bases between them. The CDR3 is 14 residues long. CDR1 is DFQATT, CDR2 SNEGSKA, per germline (reference sequence). CDR3 sequence reads: CSARKGQGGQPQHF. The CDR3 nucleotides are TGCAGTGCTAGAAAGGGGCAGGGCGGGCAGCCCCAGCATTTT.

This chain connects TRBV3-1 to TRBJ2-1, with 10 bases identical to TRBD2. The germline CDR1 and CDR2 sequences are LGHDT and YNNKEL (reference sequence). V shed 2 bases and J 7 bases; nucleotides not matched to a gene: 14. CDR3 length: 18 residues. The CDR3 sequence is CASSQMTSGRATNNEQFF. Written as DNA, the CDR3 is TGTGCCAGCAGCCAAATGACTAGCGGGCGGGCCACAAATAATGAGCAGTTCTTC.

This clonotype was detected many times. The chain couples TRBV9 to TRBJ1-3; D call uncertain. The V gene's germline CDR1 is SGDLS and CDR2 YYNGEE. V shed 5 bases and J shed 8 bases, with 14 bases lying between them. The CDR3 has 13 residues. In nucleotides, the CDR3 is TGTGCCAGCAGTCACGATTCGGCGGACACCATATATTTT. It codes for CASSHDSADTIYF.

Only a few counts were recorded for this clonotype. The chain has TRBV29-1 and TRBJ2-2; 8 bases agree with TRBD1. The CDR3 length is 13 residues. The germline V gene has CDR1 SQVTM and CDR2 ANQGSEA. The trim removed 7 bases at V and 4 bases at J, leaving 5 bases unmatched. CDR3 nucleotide sequence: TGCAGCGCCGGACAGGGAAGCACCGGGGAGCTGTTTTTT. This translates into CSAGQGSTGELFF.

This clonotype has just a few counts. The genes are TRBV5-1 and TRBJ2-1, with 7 bases matching TRBD1. Trimming at V came to 4 bases and at J to 10 bases, leaving 5 bases not matched to a gene. Per germline, CDR1 SGHRS and CDR2 YFSETQ. This CDR3 region has 12 residues. The CDR3 region has the DNA TGCGCCAGCAGCGCGACAGGGCGCGAGCAGTTCTTC. As protein: CASSATGREQFF.

This clonotype appeared a few times. Written as DNA, the CDR3 is TGCAGCGTTGCGACAGGCCAGCGAGAATACGAGCAGTACTTC. It encodes CSVATGQREYEQYF. The chain carries TRBV29-1 and TRBJ2-7; a possible D gene is TRBD1 (6 bases). CDR3 length: 14 residues. V dropped 4 bases and J dropped 4 bases, with 17 bases sitting between them. The germline V gene encodes CDR1 SQVTM and CDR2 ANQGSEA.

At least ten counts were recorded for this clonotype. J is TRBJ1-1 and V is TRBV12-3 or TRBV12-4, with D unclear. The CDR3 sequence is 12 residues long. The V end was cut by 8 bases, the J end by 0 bases, with 7 bases between. The CDR3 DNA follows: TGTGCCAGCCGGACGGTGAACACTGAAGCTTTCTTT. This translates into CASRTVNTEAFF.

J is TRBJ1-5 and V is TRBV7-2; D gene uncertain. This CDR3 comprises 13 residues. V lost 1 base and J lost 7, with 8 bases in between. CDR1 and CDR2 from the germline V gene are SGHTA and FQGNSA. The CDR3 DNA reads as TGTGCCAGCAGCTTAGTCCAGGACCAGCCCCAGCATTTT. The encoded protein is CASSLVQDQPQHF. The full variable domain, its missing parts supplied by reference TRBV7-2 and TRBJ1-5, is GAGVSQSPSNKVTEKGKDVELRCDPISGHTALYWYRQSLGQGLEFLIYFQGNSAPDKSGLPSDRFSAERTGGSVSTLTIQRTQQEDSAVYLCASSLVQDQPQHFGDGTRLSIL.

The CDR3 loop is CASSYSSEPQHF. The CDR3 DNA follows: TGTGCCAGCAGTTACTCCTCGGAGCCCCAGCATTTT. The V gene is TRBV6-6, the J gene TRBJ1-5; D ambiguous. The CDR3 loop spans 12 amino acids. Between the trimmed V and J ends, which lost 0 bases and 8 bases, there was a span of 5 bases. Germline lookup yields CDR1 MNHNY and CDR2 SVGAGI (reference sequence).

This chain connects TRBV30 to TRBJ2-7; no clear D. Germline V gene lookup returns CDR1 GTSNPN and CDR2 SVGIG (reference sequence). The V end was cut by 3 bases, the J end by 9 bases, with 15 bases between. The CDR3 consists of 12 residues. DNA for the CDR3: TGTGCCTGGAGGAAGTTGGTCGAGTGGCAGTACTTC. Its protein is CAWRKLVEWQYF.

This clonotype was detected a few times. The chain recombines TRBV12-3 or TRBV12-4 with TRBJ1-1; D call uncertain. Trimming stripped 6 bases from V and 7 bases from J, with 12 bases between. CDR3 length: 12 residues. CDR3 coding DNA: TGTGCCAGCAGGAGGGAGTACGGTGAAGCTTTCTTT. Its translation: CASRREYGEAFF.

This clonotype has at least ten counts. This rearrangement joins TRBV5-1 to TRBJ2-1, with TRBD2 matching 9 bases. This CDR3 spans 18 amino acids. Trimming removed 2 bases from V and 2 bases from J; junction bases left unmatched: 11. Germline V gene data show CDR1 as SGHRS and CDR2 as YFSETQ. For the CDR3, the DNA is TGCGCCAGCAGCTTAGCGGGGGGCCGATCTTCCACCTACAATGAGCAGTTCTTC. The encoded protein is CASSLAGGRSSTYNEQFF.

This clonotype was detected only a few times. V is TRBV7-2 and J is TRBJ2-5; 9 bases fit TRBD1. From germline, CDR1 is SGHTA and CDR2 FQGNSA. The CDR3 is made up of 16 amino acids. Trimming took 0 bases from V and 1 from J; bases not matched to a gene: 3. This chain's CDR3 is CASSLASGQGQETQYF. The CDR3 nucleotides are TGTGCCAGCAGCTTAGCGTCGGGACAGGGCCAAGAGACCCAGTACTTC.

This clonotype appeared a few times. The V call is TRBV30, the J call TRBJ2-7; TRBD2 aligns across 8 bases. Germline V gene lookup returns CDR1 GTSNPN and CDR2 SVGIG (reference sequence). Trimming at V came to 2 bases and at J to 2 bases, leaving 2 bases not matched to a gene. This CDR3 region has 13 residues. CDR3 residues: CAWSPGRAYEQYF. The CDR3, as DNA: TGTGCCTGGAGTCCCGGGAGGGCCTACGAGCAGTACTTC.

This clonotype was found a few times. Germline is not matched at one junction end, which may reflect a read error. The chain joins TRBV5-1 to TRBJ1-4, with 7 positions matching TRBD1. Germline assignment: CDR1 SGHRS and CDR2 YFSETQ. The CDR3 extends over 16 amino acids. The DNA of the CDR3 is TGCGCCAACAGCTTGGAAGGGGGCTCTTCTAATGAAAAACTGATTTTT. Its protein product is CANSLEGGSSNEKLIF.

The J gene is TRBJ1-4, the V gene TRBV12-3 or TRBV12-4; 7 positions match TRBD1. V dropped 5 bases and J dropped 8; count of bases not matched to a gene: 11. There are 15 residues in the CDR3. CDR3 in DNA: TGTGCCAGCAGTCCGGGACAGAACGATCGGGAAAAACTGTTTTTT. Protein product: CASSPGQNDREKLFF.

This clonotype was counted many times. V and J are TRBV7-2 and TRBJ2-3, with D perhaps TRBD1 or TRBD2 (6 bases each). In germline, CDR1 is SGHTA, CDR2 FQGNSA. This CDR3 is built from 16 residues. Trimming took 2 bases from V and 2 from J, leaving 14 bases between them. CDR3 DNA sequence: TGTGCCAGCAGCTTAATACGGGGGCCCGTCACAGATACGCAGTATTTT. This translates into CASSLIRGPVTDTQYF.

This clonotype was observed many times. The V gene is TRBV27, the J gene TRBJ2-5, with D perhaps assigned TRBD1 or TRBD2 (5 bases each). The V end lost 3 bases, the J end lost 13 bases, and 18 bases lay between the germline ends. Germline V gene data show CDR1 as MNHEY and CDR2 as SMNVEV (reference sequence). This CDR3 spans 13 amino acids. The CDR3 is CASSFRDLHRLYF. The CDR3 DNA sequence: TGTGCCAGCAGTTTTCGGGACCTCCACCGCCTGTACTTC.

This clonotype turned up a few times. The chain uses TRBV27 and TRBJ1-2; D unclear. CDR3 length: 14 residues. The V end lost 4 bases, the J end lost 0 bases, and 9 bases lay between the germline ends. The germline V gene has CDR1 MNHEY and CDR2 SMNVEV (reference sequence). The CDR3 loop reads CASSWSGTNYGYTF. In DNA form, the CDR3 reads TGTGCCAGCAGTTGGTCCGGCACTAACTATGGCTACACCTTC.

The chain joins TRBV7-9 to TRBJ2-3; D assignment may be TRBD1 or TRBD2 (5 bases each). Deletions cut 4 bases from V and 1 base from J, with 12 bases between. CDR1 is SEHNR, CDR2 FQNEAQ, per germline (reference sequence). The CDR3 has 15 amino acids. The CDR3 is CASSSSLGGTDTQYF. The CDR3 nucleotides are TGTGCCAGCAGCTCTAGCTTGGGGGGCACAGATACGCAGTATTTT.

Only a few counts were recorded for this clonotype. The chain is built from TRBV5-1 and TRBJ2-7; TRBD1 agrees at 7 bases. The germline gives CDR1 SGHRS, CDR2 YFSETQ. V lost 2 bases and J lost 5; bases outside the gene matches: 10. The CDR3 is 15 residues long. CDR3 sequence: CASSFQGQRVDEQYF. CDR3 DNA: TGCGCCAGCAGCTTCCAGGGACAGCGAGTCGACGAGCAGTACTTC.

The CDR3 reads CASSWEPSYEQYF. The DNA for the CDR3 is TGTGCCAGCAGCTGGGAACCATCCTACGAGCAGTACTTC. The V call is TRBV7-2, the J call TRBJ2-7; no clear D gene. From germline, CDR1 is SGHTA and CDR2 FQGNSA. The CDR3 length is 13 residues. Trimming removed 4 bases at V and 1 base at J, with 8 bases between.

This clonotype was found many times. The rearrangement joins TRBV9 to TRBJ1-2, with 10 bases identical to TRBD1. The length of the CDR3 is 15 residues. The J segment lost 2 bases and the V segment lost 0 bases, leaving 1 base of the junction unmatched. Germline assignment: CDR1 SGDLS and CDR2 YYNGEE. DNA for the CDR3: TGTGCCAGCAGCGTAGGGGGACAGGGGAACTATGGCTACACCTTC. Protein: CASSVGGQGNYGYTF.

V gene TRBV29-1 combines with J gene TRBJ2-1; either TRBD1 or TRBD2 may supply D (6 bases each). The CDR3 extends over 13 amino acids. Germline CDR1 is SQVTM and CDR2 is ANQGSEA. The V gene lost 5 bases and the J gene lost 0 bases, with 8 bases spanning the gap. The CDR3 region has the DNA TGCAGCGTTAAGGGGGGCTCCTACAATGAGCAGTTCTTC. It yields the protein CSVKGGSYNEQFF.

The chain is built from TRBV20-1 and TRBJ2-4; 12 nucleotides align to TRBD2. The length of the CDR3 is 16 residues. Trimming at V came to 3 bases and at J to 1 base, leaving 4 bases not matched to a gene. In germline, CDR1 is DFQATT, CDR2 SNEGSKA (reference sequence). For the CDR3, the DNA is TGCAGTGCTAGCCCTCTAGCGGGGGGGGCCAAAAACATTCAGTACTTC. Protein sequence: CSASPLAGGAKNIQYF.

The table lists this clonotype with a few counts. The V gene is TRBV4-3, the J gene TRBJ2-7; perhaps D is TRBD1 or TRBD2 (6 bases each). Germline CDR1 reads LGHNA; CDR2 reads YSLEER. CDR3 length equals 17 residues. Deletions cut 0 bases from V and 3 bases from J, with 18 bases between. The CDR3 loop is CASSQDRGRGGLYEQYF. The DNA for the CDR3 is TGCGCCAGCAGCCAAGATCGCGGCAGGGGAGGACTCTACGAGCAGTACTTC.

J is TRBJ2-3 and V is TRBV12-3 or TRBV12-4, with 8 bases that match TRBD2. The ends lost 6 bases at V and 7 bases at J; junction bases unmatched: 15. The CDR3 is made up of 16 amino acids. CDR3 residues: CASSLRRGAPGHTQYF. The DNA of the CDR3 is TGTGCCAGCAGCCTACGGCGGGGGGCCCCCGGGCATACGCAGTATTTT.